The clone carrying this T cell receptor beta chain has only one observation. In the authors' workflow: Amplification of reference gene primers was used by the study to estimate nucleated cell counts. Sequenced by immunoSEQ multiplex PCR; TCRdb stores in-frame clones only, minus some. V, J and clone size reflect that table, while D and trimming were determined from the DNA. The sample has around 280,000 clones, roughly 89% seen once; the top ten hold 1.7%. The sample is drawn from a study of blood T cell repertoires in COVID-19. Whole-study context: Samples taken during acute and convalescent COVID-19 were collected in the United States, Italy and Spain.

Individuals aged about 18 to 89 years were recruited from 20 to 25 US areas. Losses at the gene ends were 2 bases for V and 5 bases for J; bases not matched to a gene: 5. CDR1 is KGHSH and CDR2 is LQKENI in the germline V gene. The CDR3 extends over 14 amino acids. The chain recombines TRBV18 with TRBJ2-7, with TRBD1 matching over 8 bases. The TCR originated in a woman between 18 and 30 years old with acute COVID-19. Sample: PBMCs or T cells enriched from blood (not recorded which). The CDR3: CASSPDRGVNEQYF. DNA of the CDR3: TGTGCCAGCTCACCAGACAGGGGCGTCAACGAGCAGTACTTC.